This T cell receptor beta chain is drawn from a study of post-analysis software for immune sequencing data. Study context: The disease courses covered relapsing-remitting, secondary progressive and progressive-relapsing multiple sclerosis.

Unique molecular identifiers were present in the TCR beta cDNA libraries. MiXCR, run by TCRdb on the PCR reads, gives a single entry per CDR3 protein. The sample shows about 210,000 distinct CDR3 sequences, roughly 28% of them seen only once. There are many counts of this clonotype. Its antigen is unidentified. Findings and caveats of the study: Multiple sclerosis was associated with a significant reduction in normalized Chao1 diversity relative to controls. Same-batch samples co-clustered strongly by F measure.

This TCR derives from a girl aged 2-17 years with multiple sclerosis. Sequenced: blood.

DNA of the CDR3: TGTGCCAGCAGCCCCCCGGGACAGGGCATTTTCTTCCTGTTTTTT. This codes for CASSPPGQGIFFLFF. The chain is built from TRBV12-3 or TRBV12-4 and TRBJ1-4, with TRBD1 matching over 9 bases. CDR3 length: 15 amino acids. After removal of 6 bases from V and 14 bases from J, the junction contained 16 bases not matched to a gene.